This TCR beta chain is from a study of cytomegalovirus exposure and HLA in healthy donors. It was with 60 Vbeta and 13 Jbeta primers that the PCR ran. Here immunoSEQ multiplex PCR was the method, and the copy in TCRdb shows in-frame clones only, minus some. The sample holds approximately 160,000 clones, around 63% seen once. Sequences were obtained from PBMCs. The TCR comes from a young woman in good health and CMV-seropositive.

CDR3 in amino acids: CASSLVGLATDTQYF. CDR3 nucleotide sequence: TGTGCCAGCAGCTTAGTGGGACTAGCGACAGATACGCAGTATTTT. The chain combines TRBV7-6 with TRBJ2-3, with TRBD2 identical over 10 bases. The V segment lost 1 base and the J segment 3 bases; nucleotides outside the gene matches: 1. The germline CDR1 and CDR2 sequences are SGHVS and FNYEAQ. The CDR3 sequence is 15 residues long.